A single sample is the source of the 19 T cell receptor beta chains below, sequenced in a study of cytomegalovirus exposure and HLA in healthy donors. 13 Jbeta primers and 60 Vbeta primers were used for the PCR. Profiling relied on immunoSEQ multiplex PCR, and the TCRdb table lists in-frame clones only, not all of them. Found here are 200,000 to 250,000 clones, approximately 83% of them singletons; the top ten hold roughly 0.71%. The specimen was PBMCs. The receptor set was obtained from a boy between 2 and 10 years old in good health and CMV-seronegative.

This clone was recorded a few times. The gene calls are TRBV7-9 and TRBJ1-1; a weak D match, TRBD1 (6 bases). The CDR3 totals 14 residues. Germline CDR1 SEHNR, CDR2 FQNEAQ (reference sequence). Between the trimmed V and J ends, which lost 5 bases and 7 bases, there was a span of 17 bases. The CDR3 region has the DNA TGTGCCAGCAGCCGCAATGCACAGGGCGGTGAAGCTTTCTTT. Translating gives CASSRNAQGGEAFF.

This chain joins TRBV7-6 and TRBJ2-2; 7 bases map to TRBD1. The length of the CDR3 is 16 residues. Germline CDR1 SGHVS, CDR2 FNYEAQ. J was trimmed by 2 bases and V by 4 bases; bases with no gene match: 7. CDR3 nucleotide sequence: TGTGCCAGCAGCTCTCGGGGACAGCTAAACACCGGGGAGCTGTTTTTT. Translating gives CASSSRGQLNTGELFF.

In this sample, this clone turned up once. V and J are TRBV6-1 and TRBJ1-1; D gene uncertain. Germline CDR1 and CDR2: MNHNS and SASEGT. The V end was cut by 4 bases, the J end by 3 bases, with 9 bases between. This CDR3 has 13 amino acids. In DNA form, the CDR3 reads TGTGCCAGCAGTGGTAATTATTACACTGAAGCTTTCTTT. Residues: CASSGNYYTEAFF.

J is TRBJ2-6 and V is TRBV6-1; D is possibly TRBD2 (5 bases). Germline V lookup: CDR1 MNHNS, CDR2 SASEGT. This CDR3 is built from 16 residues. V lost 0 bases to trimming and J lost 0 bases, with 6 bases between them. The CDR3 nucleotides read TGTGCCAGCAGTGAAGCCCGGGGCTCTGGGGCCAACGTCCTGACTTTC. Encoded protein: CASSEARGSGANVLTF.

The V and J genes are TRBV5-1 and TRBJ1-1; D is possibly TRBD1 (5 bases). Germline CDR1 SGHRS, CDR2 YFSETQ. V lost 1 base to trimming and J lost 8 bases, with 18 bases between them. The CDR3 runs to 15 residues. CDR3 nucleotide sequence: TGCGCCAGCAGCTTGTGGGGGGACTCCGCCCAGGAAGCTTTCTTT. This gives the protein CASSLWGDSAQEAFF.

The gene calls are TRBV27 and TRBJ2-7; possibly TRBD1 for D (5 bases). This CDR3 contains 16 residues. Per the germline V gene, CDR1 is MNHEY and CDR2 is SMNVEV (reference sequence). The V and J ends lost 5 bases and 1 base respectively, with 18 bases between them. The CDR3 is CASSATPGKLSYEQYF. CDR3 DNA sequence: TGTGCCAGCAGTGCGACTCCAGGGAAATTATCCTACGAGCAGTACTTC.

The CDR3: CASSLGRNTEAFF. The DNA of the CDR3 is TGTGCCAGCAGTTTAGGGAGGAACACTGAAGCTTTCTTT. The genes are TRBV27 and TRBJ1-1; D remains ambiguous. The CDR3 spans 13 residues. V lost 2 bases, J lost 1 base, and 5 bases lay in between. CDR1 and CDR2 (germline): MNHEY, SMNVEV (reference sequence).

V is TRBV9 and J is TRBJ2-5; D unresolved. Germline V gene sequence: CDR1 SGDLS, CDR2 YYNGEE. Trimming removed 0 bases at V and 4 bases at J, with 13 bases between. The CDR3 is made up of 15 amino acids. Written as DNA, the CDR3 is TGTGCCAGCAGCGTAGCTTCGAGGAGCGCAGAGACCCAGTACTTC. Residues: CASSVASRSAETQYF.

The chain uses TRBV30 and TRBJ1-6; 9 bases are shared with TRBD1. The J segment lost 9 bases and the V segment lost 7 bases, leaving 13 bases of the junction unmatched. The CDR3 runs to 15 residues. Germline assignment: CDR1 GTSNPN and CDR2 SVGIG (reference sequence). DNA of the CDR3: TGTGCCTCGGACTCGACAGGGGGTTTATCTTCACCCCTCCACTTT. Its translation is CASDSTGGLSSPLHF.

This clone has only a few counts. The chain joins TRBV2 to TRBJ1-1; D unresolved. CDR1 SNHLY and CDR2 FYNNEI come from the germline V gene. This CDR3 comprises 12 residues. The V end was cut by 6 bases, the J end by 5 bases, with 10 bases between. CDR3 in amino acids: CASRPAGTEAFF. The CDR3 region has the DNA TGTGCCAGCAGGCCGGCGGGTACTGAAGCTTTCTTT.

The gene calls are TRBV2 and TRBJ2-5; 12 nucleotides align to TRBD2. Trimming cost V 4 bases and J 5 bases; bases outside gene matches: 2. The CDR3 spans 14 residues. Germline-derived CDR1 and CDR2 are SNHLY and FYNNEI. The DNA of the CDR3 is TGTGCCAGCAGTGGAGGGACTAGCGGGGAGACCCAGTACTTC. Translated, it gives CASSGGTSGETQYF.

The chain is built from TRBV30 and TRBJ2-1, with 7 bases that match TRBD2. Germline CDR1 is GTSNPN and CDR2 is SVGIG (reference sequence). Losses at the gene ends were 3 bases for V and 3 bases for J; bases not matched to a gene: 5. This CDR3 is 14 amino acids long. CDR3 DNA: TGTGCCTGGAGCCGAGGGAGGGGCTACAATGAGCAGTTCTTC. This gives the protein CAWSRGRGYNEQFF.

The V call is TRBV27, the J call TRBJ2-5, with unresolved D. CDR3 length equals 13 residues. Trimming left V 0 bases short and J 10 bases short, with 12 bases between. Per the germline V gene, CDR1 is MNHEY and CDR2 is SMNVEV (reference sequence). The chain's CDR3 is CASSLSSQCIQYF. DNA of the CDR3: TGTGCCAGCAGTTTATCGTCCCAGTGTATCCAGTACTTC.

A note on this clone: The identical CDR3 is also encoded by other nucleotide sequences in the sample. The chain has TRBV4-1 and TRBJ2-7; the match to TRBD1 covers 10 bases. V shed 1 base, J shed 3 bases, and the junction held 0 bases outside the gene matches. The CDR3 spans 14 residues. The V gene's germline CDR1 is MGHRA and CDR2 YSYEKL. The CDR3 DNA reads as TGCGCCAGCAGCCAAGGGGACAGGGGCTACGAGCAGTACTTC. Translation: CASSQGDRGYEQYF.

The chain couples TRBV4-1 to TRBJ2-5, with 10 bases aligning to TRBD1. Trimming at V came to 2 bases and at J to 5 bases, leaving 5 bases not matched to a gene. CDR1 is MGHRA, CDR2 YSYEKL, per germline. This CDR3 is built from 15 residues. CDR3 bases: TGCGCCAGCAGCCAACTCGGACAGGGGGGTGAGACCCAGTACTTC. It yields the protein CASSQLGQGGETQYF.

This chain uses TRBV10-1 with TRBJ1-2; TRBD1 agrees at 8 bases. Germline CDR1 WNHNN, CDR2 SYGVQD (reference sequence). V was clipped by 3 bases and J by 8 bases; unmatched bases: 11. The CDR3 totals 15 residues. CDR3 region: CASSDDWTGLGGYTF. CDR3 nucleotides: TGCGCCAGCAGTGACGATTGGACAGGGCTTGGCGGCTACACCTTC.

This clone was picked up one time. The chain couples TRBV27 to TRBJ2-2; D possibly corresponds to TRBD1 (5 bases). The CDR3 extends over 13 amino acids. Per germline, CDR1 MNHEY and CDR2 SMNVEV (reference sequence). V was trimmed by 5 bases and J by 1 base, leaving 5 bases between them. Here the CDR3 DNA reads TGTGCCAGCAGTCAGGGGAACACCGGGGAGCTGTTTTTT. Its translation is CASSQGNTGELFF.

The chain carries TRBV28 and TRBJ1-5; D unclear. The CDR3 sequence is 12 residues long. Germline-derived CDR1 and CDR2 are MDHEN and SYDVKM. Trimming pared 3 bases from V and 3 bases from J, leaving 3 bases between. This CDR3 is CASSFVNQPQHF. The CDR3 DNA follows: TGTGCCAGCAGTTTCGTCAATCAGCCCCAGCATTTT. Full variable domain (outside the CDR3, taken from reference TRBV28 and TRBJ1-5): DVKVTQSSRYLVKRTGEKVFLECVQDMDHENMFWYRQDPGLGLRLIYFSYDVKMKEKGDIPEGYSVSREKKERFSLILESASTNQTSMYLCASSFVNQPQHFGDGTRLSIL.

CDR3 sequence: CASSDRVGYQPQHF. CDR3 nucleotides: TGTGCCAGCAGTGACAGGGTAGGATATCAGCCCCAGCATTTT. The chain uses TRBV2 and TRBJ1-5, with TRBD1 as a possible D gene (5 bases). V was cut by 3 bases and J by 5 bases, with 11 bases left in between. The CDR3 sequence is 14 residues long. Per the germline V gene, CDR1 is SNHLY and CDR2 is FYNNEI.